Listed below are T cell receptor beta chains from one sample, sequenced in a study of molecular identifiers for immune sequencing clone quantification. TCRdb analysed the PCR reads with MiXCR anew, one entry per CDR3 protein. The table has about 500,000 distinct CDR3 sequences, roughly 24% seen once. The sequencing sample was made of naive CD8+ T cells from blood, with Jurkat cell RNA spiked in. The receptors stem from a human donor in good health. Some libraries in this study had Jurkat cell RNA spiked in. Each CDR3 is given with its conserved first and last residue. Each record gives: J gene, D gene, V gene, clone size, CDR3 protein, CDR3 DNA. The D gene is left open where the match is weak. The size field is filled for only some rows; it gives once, few, many or a size class.

J gene: TRBJ2-3
D gene: -
V gene: TRBV6-5
clone size: once
CDR3 protein: CASSYGRTSTNTQYF
CDR3 DNA: TGTGCCAGCAGTTACGGGAGAACTAGCACAAATACGCAGTATTTT

J gene: TRBJ2-7
D gene: -
V gene: TRBV29-1
clone size: many
CDR3 protein: CSVVTGDQGPEQYF
CDR3 DNA: TGCAGCGTTGTCACGGGGGACCAGGGACCCGAGCAGTACTTC

J gene: TRBJ2-3
D gene: -
V gene: TRBV27
clone size: many
CDR3 protein: CASSLTGHSTDTQYF
CDR3 DNA: TGTGCCAGCAGTTTGACCGGTCACAGCACAGATACGCAGTATTTT

J gene: TRBJ1-1
D gene: TRBD1
V gene: TRBV12-3/TRBV12-4
clone size: few
CDR3 protein: CASGMGQGVGTEAFF
CDR3 DNA: TGTGCCAGTGGCATGGGACAGGGTGTGGGCACTGAAGCTTTCTTT

J gene: TRBJ2-2
D gene: -
V gene: TRBV20-1
clone size: -
CDR3 protein: CSAKDGDTGELFF
CDR3 DNA: TGCAGTGCAAAGGACGGGGACACCGGGGAGCTGTTTTTT

J gene: TRBJ2-7
D gene: -
V gene: TRBV9
clone size: -
CDR3 protein: CASSVGTGQLSYEQYF
CDR3 DNA: TGTGCCAGCAGCGTAGGAACGGGACAACTCTCCTACGAGCAGTACTTC

J gene: TRBJ2-3
D gene: -
V gene: TRBV20-1
clone size: many
CDR3 protein: CSASGDVDTDTQYF
CDR3 DNA: TGCAGTGCTAGTGGCGATGTGGATACAGATACGCAGTATTTT

J gene: TRBJ1-3
D gene: -
V gene: TRBV5-1
clone size: few
CDR3 protein: CASSLARGPGNTIYF
CDR3 DNA: TGCGCCAGCAGTCTGGCCCGGGGACCTGGAAACACCATATATTTT

J gene: TRBJ2-3
D gene: -
V gene: TRBV12-3/TRBV12-4
clone size: -
CDR3 protein: CASSLVVYRGTATQYF
CDR3 DNA: TGTGCCAGCAGTTTAGTGGTCTATCGGGGCACAGCTACGCAGTATTTT

J gene: TRBJ1-2
D gene: -
V gene: TRBV4-2
clone size: -
CDR3 protein: CASSQERAGFDVNYGYPF
CDR3 DNA: TGTGCCAGCAGCCAAGAAAGGGCAGGCTTCGACGTTAACTATGGCTACCCCTTC

J gene: TRBJ2-5
D gene: -
V gene: TRBV2
clone size: once
CDR3 protein: CASRESGPSPWVTQYF
CDR3 DNA: TGTGCCAGTAGGGAATCCGGGCCATCGCCCTGGGTGACCCAGTACTTC

J gene: TRBJ2-3
D gene: TRBD2
V gene: TRBV20-1
clone size: many
CDR3 protein: CSARVSSGTTDTQYF
CDR3 DNA: TGCAGTGCTAGAGTATCTAGCGGAACCACAGATACGCAGTATTTT

J gene: TRBJ1-1
D gene: TRBD1
V gene: TRBV4-1
clone size: few
CDR3 protein: CASSARTGNTEAFF
CDR3 DNA: TGCGCCAGCAGCGCACGGACAGGCAACACTGAAGCTTTCTTT

J gene: TRBJ2-3
D gene: -
V gene: TRBV19
clone size: few
CDR3 protein: CASSTPGDSPSATSTDTQYF
CDR3 DNA: TGTGCCAGTAGTACACCAGGAGATTCCCCTAGCGCCACTAGCACAGATACGCAGTATTTT

J gene: TRBJ1-1
D gene: -
V gene: TRBV15
clone size: -
CDR3 protein: CATAGGRNTEAFF
CDR3 DNA: TGTGCCACCGCGGGGGGCAGGAACACTGAAGCTTTCTTT

J gene: TRBJ1-6
D gene: -
V gene: TRBV30
clone size: few
CDR3 protein: CAWSVGVGRGSSPLHF
CDR3 DNA: TGTGCCTGGAGTGTAGGAGTAGGCAGGGGATCTTCACCCCTCCACTTT

J gene: TRBJ1-1
D gene: -
V gene: TRBV12-3/TRBV12-4
clone size: many
CDR3 protein: CASSFRISVSAFEAFF
CDR3 DNA: TGTGCCAGCAGTTTTAGAATATCGGTTTCGGCTTTTGAAGCTTTCTTT

J gene: TRBJ2-7
D gene: TRBD1
V gene: TRBV20-1
clone size: -
CDR3 protein: CSALGQHSYEQYF
CDR3 DNA: TGCAGTGCTTTGGGACAGCACTCCTACGAGCAGTACTTC

J gene: TRBJ2-3
D gene: -
V gene: TRBV7-6
clone size: -
CDR3 protein: CASRQEKGLRGALWTDTQYF
CDR3 DNA: TGTGCCAGCAGACAAGAGAAAGGCCTCCGGGGGGCCCTTTGGACAGATACGCAGTATTTT

J gene: TRBJ2-1
D gene: -
V gene: TRBV7-3
clone size: few
CDR3 protein: CASSLGLREDEQFF
CDR3 DNA: TGTGCCAGCAGCTTAGGACTTAGAGAAGATGAGCAGTTCTTC